A single sample gave rise to the 12 T cell receptor beta chains below, sequenced in a study of T cells in Graves' hyperthyroidism and ophthalmopathy. TCR beta CDR3 regions were amplified from RNA transcripts. First-round RT-PCR of the TCR CDR3 relied on the HTBI primer set. A single record per CDR3 protein comes from TCRdb applying MiXCR to the multiplex PCR reads. Altogether a few hundred thousand distinct CDR3 sequences are present, around a fifth being singletons, with the ten largest covering about 53%. The sequencing sample was made of blood. The receptors derive from a woman in her 70s with Graves' ophthalmopathy.

This clonotype was seen more than once but under ten times. The genes are TRBV11-2 and TRBJ1-2; TRBD1 matches at 8 bases. The CDR3 length is 15 residues. Germline trimming cut 0 bases from V and 4 bases from J; bases unmatched to any gene: 4. Looked up from germline, CDR1 is SGHAT and CDR2 is FQNNGV. CDR3: CASSLEGQGGYGYTF. CDR3 sequence (DNA): TGTGCCAGCAGCTTAGAAGGACAGGGTGGCTATGGCTACACCTTC.

Ten or more counts support this clonotype. V usage is TRBV6-1 and J usage is TRBJ1-2; 8 positions match TRBD1. The CDR3 sequence is 15 residues long. V gave up 7 bases and J gave up 5 bases; unmatched junction bases: 12. CDR1 is MNHNS and CDR2 is SASEGT in the germline V gene. Here the CDR3 reads CASKSGLGQGYGYTF. The CDR3, as DNA: TGTGCCAGCAAGTCCGGACTCGGACAGGGTTATGGCTACACCTTC.

This clonotype was observed a few times. This chain uses TRBV20-1 with TRBJ2-2, with TRBD2 matching 7 bases. Losses at the gene ends were 1 base for V and 6 bases for J; bases not matched to a gene: 8. Germline V gives CDR1 DFQATT, CDR2 SNEGSKA (reference sequence). The CDR3 is made up of 15 amino acids. The CDR3 sequence is CSARGIQGGPGELFF. In nucleotides, the CDR3 is TGCAGTGCTAGAGGAATCCAGGGAGGGCCCGGGGAGCTGTTTTTT.

This clonotype showed up just a few times. This sequence joins TRBV19 and TRBJ1-1; D unresolved. This CDR3 is built from 13 residues. Germline V gene sequence: CDR1 LNHDA, CDR2 SQIVND (reference sequence). Between the trimmed V and J ends, which lost 3 bases and 2 bases, there was a span of 7 bases. For the CDR3, the DNA is TGTGCCAGTAGTATTATATATAACACTGAAGCTTTCTTT. This codes for CASSIIYNTEAFF. The full variable domain, rest sourced from reference TRBV19 and TRBJ1-1, is DGGITQSPKYLFRKEGQNVTLSCEQNLNHDAMYWYRQDPGQGLRLIYYSQIVNDFQKGDIAEGYSVSREKKESFPLTVTSAQKNPTAFYLCASSIIYNTEAFFGQGTRLTVV.

This clonotype was recorded a few times. V usage is TRBV9 and J usage is TRBJ2-7; D uncertain. This CDR3 has 14 amino acids. Germline assignment: CDR1 SGDLS and CDR2 YYNGEE. The V end was cut by 0 bases, the J end by 2 bases, with 9 bases between. The CDR3 nucleotides read TGTGCCAGCAGCGTAGTTGACACAGCCTACGAGCAGTACTTC. Protein product: CASSVVDTAYEQYF.

This chain uses TRBV5-1 with TRBJ2-3; 9 bases line up with TRBD1. The trim removed 3 bases at V and 5 bases at J, leaving 10 bases unmatched. The CDR3 contains 16 residues. Germline CDR1 reads SGHRS; CDR2 reads YFSETQ. CDR3 loop: CASSSNPGQGGDTQYF. The CDR3 nucleotides read TGCGCCAGCAGCTCCAACCCGGGACAGGGAGGAGATACGCAGTATTTT.

This clonotype turned up a few times. V gene TRBV20-1 combines with J gene TRBJ2-2, with TRBD2 as a possible D gene (5 bases). CDR1 is DFQATT and CDR2 is SNEGSKA in the germline V gene (reference sequence). The CDR3 runs to 14 residues. V was pared by 0 bases and J by 3 bases, with 8 bases between. Here the CDR3 DNA reads TGCAGTGCTAGAGATCAGGACTACACCGGGGAGCTGTTTTTT. Translating gives CSARDQDYTGELFF.

The genes are TRBV9 and TRBJ1-2, with D tentatively TRBD1 (6 bases). Trimming shortened V by 2 bases and J by 1 base, and 12 bases separated the two germline ends. Looked up from germline, CDR1 is SGDLS and CDR2 is YYNGEE. The CDR3 contains 15 residues. The CDR3 DNA is TGTGCCAGCAGCGTCGGACGGGGGCTTAACTATGGCTACACCTTC. Translated: CASSVGRGLNYGYTF. Together with reference TRBV9 and TRBJ1-2, the CDR3 gives the full variable domain: DSGVTQTPKHLITATGQRVTLRCSPRSGDLSVYWYQQSLDQGLQFLIQYYNGEERAKGNILERFSAQQFPDLHSELNLSSLELGDSALYFCASSVGRGLNYGYTFGSGTRLTVV.

The CDR3 sequence is CSASGIMGDTQYF. For the CDR3, the DNA is TGCAGTGCTAGCGGGATCATGGGAGATACGCAGTATTTT. The chain couples TRBV20-1 to TRBJ2-3, with D possibly TRBD2 on 5 matching bases. The V gene lost 3 bases and the J gene lost 5 bases, with 12 bases spanning the gap. CDR1 DFQATT and CDR2 SNEGSKA come from the germline V gene (reference sequence). The CDR3 has 13 residues.

This chain links TRBV3-1 with TRBJ2-5; D not resolved. The CDR3 is made up of 15 amino acids. The ends were cut back, 9 bases at V and 1 base at J, with 18 bases in the middle. The germline V gene encodes CDR1 LGHDT and CDR2 YNNKEL (reference sequence). The CDR3 protein is CASSYEWAAQETQYF. The CDR3 DNA sequence: TGTGCCAGTAGCTACGAGTGGGCGGCCCAAGAGACCCAGTACTTC.

The chain couples TRBV7-3 to TRBJ1-4; D remains ambiguous. The CDR3 consists of 14 residues. The V gene lost 2 bases and the J gene lost 7 bases, with 11 bases spanning the gap. CDR1 SGHTA and CDR2 FQGTGA come from the germline V gene. DNA for the CDR3: TGTGCCAGCAGCTTAGATAGGACCAGTGAAAAACTGTTTTTT. Residues: CASSLDRTSEKLFF.

The chain combines TRBV20-1 with TRBJ1-1; D unresolved. CDR1 and CDR2 from the germline V gene are DFQATT and SNEGSKA (reference sequence). V was cut by 0 bases and J by 6 bases, with 5 bases left in between. This CDR3 is 11 amino acids long. CDR3 sequence reads: CSARDNPEAFF. In DNA form, the CDR3 reads TGCAGTGCTAGAGATAACCCTGAAGCTTTCTTT.